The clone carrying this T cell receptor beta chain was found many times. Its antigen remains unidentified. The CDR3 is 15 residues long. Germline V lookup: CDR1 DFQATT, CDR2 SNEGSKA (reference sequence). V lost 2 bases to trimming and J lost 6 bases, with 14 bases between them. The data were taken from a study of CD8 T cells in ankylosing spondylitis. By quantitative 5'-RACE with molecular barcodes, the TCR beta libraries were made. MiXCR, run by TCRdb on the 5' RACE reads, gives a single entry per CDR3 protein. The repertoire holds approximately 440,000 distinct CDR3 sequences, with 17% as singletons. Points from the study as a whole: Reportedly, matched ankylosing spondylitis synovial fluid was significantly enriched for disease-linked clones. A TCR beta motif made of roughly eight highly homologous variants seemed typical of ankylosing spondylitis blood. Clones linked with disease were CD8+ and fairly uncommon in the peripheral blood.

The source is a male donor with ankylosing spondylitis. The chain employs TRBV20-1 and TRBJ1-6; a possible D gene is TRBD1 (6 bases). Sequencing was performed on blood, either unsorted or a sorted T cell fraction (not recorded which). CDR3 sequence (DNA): TGCAGTGCTAGATCGGGGGGCGGCACTAATTCACCCCTCCACTTT. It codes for CSARSGGGTNSPLHF.